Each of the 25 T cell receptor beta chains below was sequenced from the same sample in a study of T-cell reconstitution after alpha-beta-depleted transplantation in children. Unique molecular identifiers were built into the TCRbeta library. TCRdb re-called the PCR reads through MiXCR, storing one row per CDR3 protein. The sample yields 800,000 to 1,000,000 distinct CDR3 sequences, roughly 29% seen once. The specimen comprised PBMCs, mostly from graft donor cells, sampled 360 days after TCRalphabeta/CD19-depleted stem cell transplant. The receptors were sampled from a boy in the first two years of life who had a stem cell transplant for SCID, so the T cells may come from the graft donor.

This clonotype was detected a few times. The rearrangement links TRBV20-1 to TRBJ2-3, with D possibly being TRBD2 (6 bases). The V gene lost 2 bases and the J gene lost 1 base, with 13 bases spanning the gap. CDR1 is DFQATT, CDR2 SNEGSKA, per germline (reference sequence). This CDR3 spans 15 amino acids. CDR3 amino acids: CSARNGGKGTDTQYF. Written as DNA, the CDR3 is TGCAGTGCTAGAAATGGGGGGAAGGGCACAGATACGCAGTATTTT.

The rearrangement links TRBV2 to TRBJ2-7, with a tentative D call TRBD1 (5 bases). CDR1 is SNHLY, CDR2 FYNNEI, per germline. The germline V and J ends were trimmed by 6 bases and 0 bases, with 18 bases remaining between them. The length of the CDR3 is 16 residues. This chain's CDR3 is CASRLTETESSYEQYF. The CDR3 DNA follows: TGTGCCAGCAGACTAACGGAGACAGAAAGCTCCTACGAGCAGTACTTC.

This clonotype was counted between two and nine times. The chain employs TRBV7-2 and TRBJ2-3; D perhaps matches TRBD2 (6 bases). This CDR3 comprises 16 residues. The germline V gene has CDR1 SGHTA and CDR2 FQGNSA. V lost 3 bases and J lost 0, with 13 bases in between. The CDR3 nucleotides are TGTGCCAGCAGCTTCGATCCCGCGGGGAGCACAGATACGCAGTATTTT. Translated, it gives CASSFDPAGSTDTQYF. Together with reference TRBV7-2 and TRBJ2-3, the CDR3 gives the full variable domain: GAGVSQSPSNKVTEKGKDVELRCDPISGHTALYWYRQSLGQGLEFLIYFQGNSAPDKSGLPSDRFSAERTGGSVSTLTIQRTQQEDSAVYLCASSFDPAGSTDTQYFGPGTRLTVL.

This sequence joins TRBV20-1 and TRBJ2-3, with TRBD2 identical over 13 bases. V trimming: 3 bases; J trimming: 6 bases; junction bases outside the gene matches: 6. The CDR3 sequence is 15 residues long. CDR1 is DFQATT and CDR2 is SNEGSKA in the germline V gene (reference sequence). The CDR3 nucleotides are TGCAGTGCTAGCACTAGCGGGGGGGCCGGGGATACGCAGTATTTT. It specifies CSASTSGGAGDTQYF.

CDR3 protein: CASSPTLGGAGELFF. The CDR3 nucleotides read TGTGCCAGCAGCCCCACGCTGGGAGGTGCCGGGGAGCTGTTTTTT. The V call is TRBV7-2, the J call TRBJ2-2, with a possible D match to TRBD2 (6 bases). The germline V gene has CDR1 SGHTA and CDR2 FQGNSA. The CDR3 spans 15 residues. The V and J ends lost 5 bases and 6 bases respectively, with 16 bases between them.

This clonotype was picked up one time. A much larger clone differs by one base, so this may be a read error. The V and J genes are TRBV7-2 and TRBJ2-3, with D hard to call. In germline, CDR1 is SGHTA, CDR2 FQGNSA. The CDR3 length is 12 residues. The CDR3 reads CASSFSPDTHYF. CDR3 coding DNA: TGTGCCAGCAGCTTTTCTCCAGATACGCACTATTTT. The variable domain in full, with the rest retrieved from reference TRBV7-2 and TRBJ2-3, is GAGVSQSPSNKVTEKGKDVELRCDPISGHTALYWYRQSLGQGLEFLIYFQGNSAPDKSGLPSDRFSAERTGGSVSTLTIQRTQQEDSAVYLCASSFSPDTHYFGPGTRLTVL.

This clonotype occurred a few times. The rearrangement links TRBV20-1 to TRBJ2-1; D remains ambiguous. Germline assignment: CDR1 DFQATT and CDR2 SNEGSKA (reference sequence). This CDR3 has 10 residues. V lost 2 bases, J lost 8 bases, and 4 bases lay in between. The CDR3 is CSARYDEQFF. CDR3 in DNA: TGCAGTGCTAGATACGATGAGCAGTTCTTC.

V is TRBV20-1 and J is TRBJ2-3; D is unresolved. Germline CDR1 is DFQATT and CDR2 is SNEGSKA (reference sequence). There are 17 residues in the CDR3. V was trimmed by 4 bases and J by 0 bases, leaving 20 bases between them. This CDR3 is CSAIEPQDGESTDTQYF. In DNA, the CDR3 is TGCAGTGCTATCGAGCCTCAGGACGGAGAGAGCACAGATACGCAGTATTTT.

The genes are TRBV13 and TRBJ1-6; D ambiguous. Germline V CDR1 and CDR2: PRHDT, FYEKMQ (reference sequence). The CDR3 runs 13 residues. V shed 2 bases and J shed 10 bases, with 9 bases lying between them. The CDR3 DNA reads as TGTGCCAGCAGCTTATTCCGTGAATCACCCCTCCACTTT. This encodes CASSLFRESPLHF.

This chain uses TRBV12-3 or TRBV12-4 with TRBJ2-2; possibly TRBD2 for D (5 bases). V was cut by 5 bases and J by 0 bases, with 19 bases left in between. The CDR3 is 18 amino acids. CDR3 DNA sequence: TGTGCCAGCAGTACCCCTCGCGGACTCGGAACGAACACCGGGGAGCTGTTTTTT. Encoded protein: CASSTPRGLGTNTGELFF.

The CDR3 spells CASSLGGVTTEAFF. CDR3 sequence (DNA): TGTGCCAGCAGTTTAGGGGGGGTGACCACTGAAGCTTTCTTT. The chain joins TRBV27 to TRBJ1-1, with a possible D match to TRBD1 (5 bases). The CDR3 consists of 14 residues. Looked up from germline, CDR1 is MNHEY and CDR2 is SMNVEV (reference sequence). The V and J ends lost 2 bases and 4 bases respectively, with 11 bases between them.

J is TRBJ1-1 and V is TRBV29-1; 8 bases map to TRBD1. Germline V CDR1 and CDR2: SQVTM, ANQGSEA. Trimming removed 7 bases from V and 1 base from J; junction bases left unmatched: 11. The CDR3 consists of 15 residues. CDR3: CSAGQGAGKNTEAFF. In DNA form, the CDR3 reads TGCAGCGCCGGACAGGGTGCAGGGAAGAACACTGAAGCTTTCTTT.

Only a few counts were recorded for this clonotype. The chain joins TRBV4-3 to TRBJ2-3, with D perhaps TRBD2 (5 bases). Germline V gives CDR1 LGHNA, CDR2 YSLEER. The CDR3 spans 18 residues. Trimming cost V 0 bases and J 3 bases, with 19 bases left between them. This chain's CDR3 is CASSQDPLSEGETDTQYF. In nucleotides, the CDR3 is TGCGCCAGCAGCCAAGATCCCCTCTCCGAGGGTGAGACAGATACGCAGTATTTT.

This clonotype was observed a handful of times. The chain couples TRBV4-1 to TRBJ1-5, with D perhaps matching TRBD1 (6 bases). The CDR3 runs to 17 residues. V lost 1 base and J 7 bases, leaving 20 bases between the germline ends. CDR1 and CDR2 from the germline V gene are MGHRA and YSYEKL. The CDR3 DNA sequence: TGCGCCAGCAGCCAAGTAAGGGCGAGACAGGTCGACCAGCCCCAGCATTTT. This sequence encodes CASSQVRARQVDQPQHF.

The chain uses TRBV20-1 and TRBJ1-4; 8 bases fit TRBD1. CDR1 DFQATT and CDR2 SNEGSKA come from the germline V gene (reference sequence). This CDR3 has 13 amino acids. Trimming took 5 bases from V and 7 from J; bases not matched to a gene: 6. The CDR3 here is CSAGRDRIEKLFF. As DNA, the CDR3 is TGCAGTGCTGGCCGGGACAGGATTGAAAAACTGTTTTTT.

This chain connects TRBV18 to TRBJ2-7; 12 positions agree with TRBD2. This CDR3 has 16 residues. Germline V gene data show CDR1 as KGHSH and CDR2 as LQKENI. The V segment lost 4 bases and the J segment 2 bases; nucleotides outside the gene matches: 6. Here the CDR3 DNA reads TGTGCCAGCTCACAAGAACTAGCGGGGGGCCCCTACGAGCAGTACTTC. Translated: CASSQELAGGPYEQYF.

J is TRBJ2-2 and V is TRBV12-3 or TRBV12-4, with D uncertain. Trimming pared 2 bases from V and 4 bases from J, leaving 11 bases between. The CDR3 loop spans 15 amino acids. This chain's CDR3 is CASSLSPELTGELFF. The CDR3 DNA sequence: TGTGCCAGCAGTTTAAGTCCGGAACTCACCGGGGAGCTGTTTTTT.

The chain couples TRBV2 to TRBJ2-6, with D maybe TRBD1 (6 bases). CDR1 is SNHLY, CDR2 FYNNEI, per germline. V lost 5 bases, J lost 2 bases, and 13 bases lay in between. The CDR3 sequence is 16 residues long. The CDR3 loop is CASSRDIGAGANVLTF. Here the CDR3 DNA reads TGTGCCAGCAGTAGGGACATCGGGGCTGGGGCCAACGTCCTGACTTTC.

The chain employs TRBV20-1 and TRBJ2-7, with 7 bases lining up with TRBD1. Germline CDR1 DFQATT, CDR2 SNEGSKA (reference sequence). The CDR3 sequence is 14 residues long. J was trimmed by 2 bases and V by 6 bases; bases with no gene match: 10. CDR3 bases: TGCAGTGCCGGCCGGGACAGCTACGCCTACGAGCAGTACTTC. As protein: CSAGRDSYAYEQYF.

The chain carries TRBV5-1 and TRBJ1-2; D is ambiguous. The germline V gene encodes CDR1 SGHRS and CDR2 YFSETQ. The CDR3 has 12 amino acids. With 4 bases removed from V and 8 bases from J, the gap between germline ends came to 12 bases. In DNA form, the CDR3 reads TGCGCCAGCAGCCTCCCCGGGAACGGCTACACCTTC. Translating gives CASSLPGNGYTF.

DNA for the CDR3: TGTGCCAGCACCCCCTTAGGACGGTCGACAGATACGCAGTATTTT. Encoded protein: CASTPLGRSTDTQYF. The V call is TRBV5-6, the J call TRBJ2-3; D is unclear. The CDR3 sequence is 15 residues long. CDR1 is SGHDT, CDR2 YYEEEE, per germline. Between the trimmed V and J ends, which lost 6 bases and 3 bases, there was a span of 17 bases.

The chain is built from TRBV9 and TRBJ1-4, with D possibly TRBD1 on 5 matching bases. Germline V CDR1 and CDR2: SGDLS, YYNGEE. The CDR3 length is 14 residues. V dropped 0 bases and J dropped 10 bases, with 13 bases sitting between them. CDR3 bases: TGTGCCAGCAGCGTAGCACAGGATGTCGGAAAACTGTTTTTT. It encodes CASSVAQDVGKLFF.

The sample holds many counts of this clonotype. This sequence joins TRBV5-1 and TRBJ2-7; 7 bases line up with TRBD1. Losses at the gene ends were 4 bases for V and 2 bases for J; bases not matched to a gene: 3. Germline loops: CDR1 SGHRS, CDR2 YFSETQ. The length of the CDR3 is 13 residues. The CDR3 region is CASSTGTAYEQYF. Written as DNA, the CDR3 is TGCGCCAGCAGCACCGGGACAGCCTACGAGCAGTACTTC.

The CDR3 protein is CSVGQNTDTQYF. The CDR3 DNA sequence: TGCAGTGTTGGACAGAACACAGATACGCAGTATTTT. This chain uses TRBV20-1 with TRBJ2-3, with a weak D call TRBD1 (6 bases). Germline V gene lookup returns CDR1 DFQATT and CDR2 SNEGSKA (reference sequence). The CDR3 covers 12 residues. Trimming cost V 7 bases and J 2 bases, with 10 bases left between them.

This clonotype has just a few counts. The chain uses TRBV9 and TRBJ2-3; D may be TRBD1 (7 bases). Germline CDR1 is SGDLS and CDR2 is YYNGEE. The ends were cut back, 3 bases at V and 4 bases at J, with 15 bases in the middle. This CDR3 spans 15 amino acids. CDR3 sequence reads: CASSAQGGIADTQYF. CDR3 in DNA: TGTGCCAGCAGCGCTCAGGGGGGCATAGCAGATACGCAGTATTTT. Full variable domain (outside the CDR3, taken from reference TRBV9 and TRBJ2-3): DSGVTQTPKHLITATGQRVTLRCSPRSGDLSVYWYQQSLDQGLQFLIQYYNGEERAKGNILERFSAQQFPDLHSELNLSSLELGDSALYFCASSAQGGIADTQYFGPGTRLTVL.